The clone carrying this TCR beta chain appeared a few times. Its antigen is not known. Sequenced by immunoSEQ multiplex PCR; TCRdb stores in-frame clones only, minus some. Among about 52,000 clones listed, roughly 82% were seen once. CDR3 length: 16 residues. Germline CDR1 is MNHEY and CDR2 is SMNVEV (reference sequence). V lost 2 bases to trimming and J lost 0 bases; unmatched junction nucleotides: 4. The data were taken from a study of identifying expanded T cells in peripheral blood. General study points: Across healthy donors, higher total template counts meant significantly greater two-week count variance. About 1.2 clones differed between technical replicates, versus roughly 17 and 20 over time.

Healthy donors had no documented immune events, such as infections, while sampled. The rearrangement links TRBV27 to TRBJ1-5; TRBD1 aligns across 7 bases. Sequencing was performed on blood. This clonotype originated in a person aged 18-70 years in good health. The CDR3, as DNA: TGTGCCAGCAGTTTAGAGACAGGGCATAGCAATCAGCCCCAGCATTTT. Its protein is CASSLETGHSNQPQHF.